These 26 T cell receptor beta chains were all obtained from the same sample, sequenced in a study of T-cell reconstitution after alpha-beta-depleted transplantation in children. Unique molecular identifiers were incorporated during preparation of the TCRbeta library. Via MiXCR, TCRdb re-called the PCR reads, giving one row per CDR3 protein. The profile shows about 460,000 distinct CDR3 sequences, about 10% of them singletons. This specimen consisted of PBMCs, mostly from graft donor cells, obtained 180 days after TCRalphabeta/CD19-depleted stem cell transplant. The receptors here all came from a female patient between 2 and 15 years old who had a stem cell transplant for aplastic anemia, so the T cells may come from the graft donor.

This clonotype was found many times. The chain carries TRBV12-3 or TRBV12-4 and TRBJ2-7, with unresolved D. Trimming pared 1 base from V and 2 bases from J, leaving 6 bases between. There are 13 residues in the CDR3. CDR3 DNA: TGTGCCAGCAGTTTAGGAACCCCCTACGAGCAGTACTTC. Protein: CASSLGTPYEQYF.

The genes are TRBV10-3 and TRBJ2-3, with TRBD2 matching over 8 bases. The germline gives CDR1 ENHRY, CDR2 SYGVKD. V gave up 6 bases and J gave up 0 bases; unmatched junction bases: 5. This CDR3 is 15 amino acids long. The CDR3 protein is CAIREPSGSTDTQYF. The CDR3 region has the DNA TGTGCCATCAGAGAACCTAGCGGGAGCACAGATACGCAGTATTTT.

This chain connects TRBV24-1 to TRBJ2-1, with TRBD1 matching 8 bases. Germline lookup yields CDR1 KGHDR and CDR2 SFDVKD. V was pared by 5 bases and J by 8 bases, with 13 bases of the junction left unmatched. The CDR3 contains 16 residues. CDR3 residues: CATSGSGTGLSDEQFF. CDR3 DNA: TGTGCCACCAGTGGTTCCGGGACAGGCCTATCGGATGAGCAGTTCTTC.

The rearrangement links TRBV4-3 to TRBJ2-7; a possible D gene is TRBD2 (5 bases). V was cut by 0 bases and J by 2 bases, with 17 bases left in between. CDR1 LGHNA and CDR2 YSLEER come from the germline V gene. The CDR3 extends over 17 amino acids. The CDR3 reads CASSQDRARRGTYEQYF. For the CDR3, the DNA is TGCGCCAGCAGCCAAGATCGGGCCCGCCGGGGTACCTACGAGCAGTACTTC.

This clonotype was counted a few times. The V call is TRBV3-1, the J call TRBJ2-6; D is perhaps TRBD1 (6 bases). V was shortened by 2 bases and J by 4 bases, with 9 bases between the two germline ends. Germline CDR1 is LGHDT and CDR2 is YNNKEL (reference sequence). There are 15 residues in the CDR3. CDR3 nucleotide sequence: TGTGCCAGCAGCCAACCAGGGGTCGGGGCCAACGTCCTGACTTTC. It translates to CASSQPGVGANVLTF.

This clonotype has at least ten counts. The V and J genes are TRBV20-1 and TRBJ2-1; the match to TRBD2 covers 14 bases. Germline V gene data show CDR1 as DFQATT and CDR2 as SNEGSKA (reference sequence). This CDR3 is 13 amino acids long. CDR3 bases: TGCACTGGGACTAGCGGGAGTCGTGGTGAGCAGTTCTTC. This encodes CTGTSGSRGEQFF.

At least ten counts were recorded for this clonotype. The gene calls are TRBV12-3 or TRBV12-4 and TRBJ2-7, with 7 bases that match TRBD2. Trimming at V came to 2 bases and at J to 4 bases, leaving 5 bases not matched to a gene. This CDR3 has 14 residues. The CDR3 nucleotides are TGTGCCAGCAGTTTAATGGGGGGGGTGTACGAGCAGTACGTC. This encodes CASSLMGGVYEQYV.

This clonotype has more than one count but fewer than ten. The genes are TRBV5-1 and TRBJ2-2; no clear D. CDR3 length equals 13 residues. The germline V gene has CDR1 SGHRS and CDR2 YFSETQ. The ends were cut back, 1 base at V and 6 bases at J, with 7 bases in the middle. CDR3 sequence (DNA): TGCGCCAGCAGCTTGATGGGGTCCGGGGAGCTGTTTTTT. Residues: CASSLMGSGELFF.

This chain uses TRBV7-3 with TRBJ2-5, with 10 bases that match TRBD1. Germline loops: CDR1 SGHTA, CDR2 FQGTGA. This CDR3 region has 14 residues. Trimming removed 2 bases from V and 8 bases from J; junction bases left unmatched: 5. The CDR3 spells CASSLAGQGSTQYF. The CDR3 region has the DNA TGTGCCAGCAGCTTAGCGGGACAGGGGTCAACCCAGTACTTC.

This clonotype was detected a few times. This sequence joins TRBV12-3 or TRBV12-4 and TRBJ2-2; possibly TRBD1 for D (6 bases). This CDR3 comprises 17 residues. V lost 10 bases and J lost 0, with 21 bases in between. The CDR3 sequence: CATQAGQPSSNTGELFF. DNA of the CDR3: TGTGCCACCCAAGCAGGACAGCCTAGTTCGAACACCGGGGAGCTGTTTTTT.

This clonotype was counted many times. CDR3 protein: CSAPGTGPYEQYF. CDR3 sequence (DNA): TGCAGTGCCCCCGGGACAGGACCCTACGAGCAGTACTTC. This chain connects TRBV20-1 to TRBJ2-7; TRBD1 matches 8 bases. This CDR3 is built from 13 residues. Germline trimming cut 6 bases from V and 2 bases from J; bases unmatched to any gene: 6. CDR1 is DFQATT, CDR2 SNEGSKA, per germline (reference sequence).

The chain employs TRBV2 and TRBJ2-5, with 8 bases that match TRBD1. The J segment lost 5 bases and the V segment lost 6 bases, leaving 5 bases of the junction unmatched. CDR3 length: 13 amino acids. Germline lookup yields CDR1 SNHLY and CDR2 FYNNEI. The CDR3 sequence: CASRSTGEETQYF. CDR3 nucleotide sequence: TGTGCCAGCAGGTCGACAGGGGAGGAGACCCAGTACTTC.

The chain joins TRBV28 to TRBJ1-4, with D maybe TRBD1 (5 bases). The CDR3 covers 14 residues. Germline values: CDR1 MDHEN, CDR2 SYDVKM. Trimming shortened V by 6 bases and J by 5 bases, and 13 bases separated the two germline ends. The CDR3 loop reads CASRGTTGNEKLFF. In DNA form, the CDR3 reads TGTGCCAGCAGAGGAACAACAGGAAATGAAAAACTGTTTTTT.

The rearrangement links TRBV6-1 to TRBJ1-4, with D tentatively TRBD1 (5 bases). From germline, CDR1 is MNHNS and CDR2 SASEGT. Trimming removed 8 bases at V and 0 bases at J, with 10 bases between. CDR3 length equals 14 residues. CDR3 in DNA: TGTGCCAGCGCAAGACAGCCAACTAATGAAAAACTGTTTTTT. It codes for CASARQPTNEKLFF.

This clonotype was seen only a few times. J is TRBJ2-5 and V is TRBV7-9; TRBD2 matches 7 bases. Germline values: CDR1 SEHNR, CDR2 FQNEAQ (reference sequence). The CDR3 spans 16 residues. With 4 bases clipped from V and 4 bases from J, the junction kept 12 bases outside the gene matches. The CDR3 region is CASSSPSLAVIETQYF. Written as DNA, the CDR3 is TGTGCCAGCAGCTCCCCCTCCCTAGCGGTGATAGAGACCCAGTACTTC.

This clonotype was counted a few times. This chain joins TRBV12-3 or TRBV12-4 and TRBJ2-1; D may correspond to TRBD1 or TRBD2 (6 bases each). V lost 6 bases, J lost 7 bases, and 13 bases lay in between. This CDR3 is 13 amino acids long. In DNA, the CDR3 is TGTGCCAGCAGCGGGGGCCCGGGGAATGAGCAGTTCTTC. It specifies CASSGGPGNEQFF.

This clonotype turned up a few times. The rearrangement uses TRBV20-1 and TRBJ2-3; 8 nucleotides align to TRBD2. The CDR3 is 14 residues long. V gave up 8 bases and J gave up 6 bases; unmatched junction bases: 13. Germline CDR1 reads DFQATT; CDR2 reads SNEGSKA (reference sequence). Here the CDR3 DNA reads TGCAGTACGAGGGCGGGAGGCCTCCCCGATACGCAGTATTTT. Amino acids: CSTRAGGLPDTQYF.

This clonotype came up many times. The V call is TRBV5-1, the J call TRBJ2-2; no clear D gene. V dropped 3 bases and J dropped 6 bases, with 3 bases sitting between them. The CDR3 runs 11 residues. The germline V gene has CDR1 SGHRS and CDR2 YFSETQ. CDR3 nucleotides: TGCGCCAGCAGCTCCCCCGGGGAGCTGTTTTTT. Translating it yields CASSSPGELFF.

The sample holds many counts of this clonotype. The V gene is TRBV5-1, the J gene TRBJ2-1, with 14 bases identical to TRBD2. CDR1 SGHRS and CDR2 YFSETQ come from the germline V gene. V was clipped by 0 bases and J by 7 bases; unmatched bases: 12. The CDR3 spans 19 residues. The CDR3 DNA follows: TGCGCCAGCAGCTTGGATCTTCCGGGACTAGCGGGAGTAGGAAATGAGCAGTTCTTC. As protein: CASSLDLPGLAGVGNEQFF.

V and J are TRBV7-9 and TRBJ2-7; TRBD1 might be the D (6 bases). Deletions cut 4 bases from V and 2 bases from J, with 9 bases between. The germline V gene has CDR1 SEHNR and CDR2 FQNEAQ (reference sequence). The length of the CDR3 is 13 residues. CDR3 in DNA: TGTGCCAGCAGCTCAGGACAGACCTACGAGCAGTACGTC. Encoded protein: CASSSGQTYEQYV.

As concerns this clonotype: At one end the junction does not follow the germline gene, possibly because of a read error. The chain recombines TRBV7-2 with TRBJ1-1, with D hard to call. Germline CDR1 and CDR2: SGHTA and FQGNSA. The CDR3 runs to 14 residues. The CDR3 DNA is TGTGCCAGCAACTTACACTTAGAGATCGCTGAAGCTTTCTTT. Encoded protein: CASNLHLEIAEAFF.

V is TRBV28 and J is TRBJ2-3, with 9 bases that match TRBD2. Germline loops: CDR1 MDHEN, CDR2 SYDVKM. Losses at the gene ends were 6 bases for V and 4 bases for J; bases not matched to a gene: 11. The CDR3 length is 16 residues. The chain's CDR3 is CASSLTSGEPSDTQYF. The CDR3 DNA sequence: TGTGCCAGCAGCTTGACTAGCGGCGAACCCTCAGATACGCAGTATTTT. Full variable domain (rest looked up from reference TRBV28 and TRBJ2-3): DVKVTQSSRYLVKRTGEKVFLECVQDMDHENMFWYRQDPGLGLRLIYFSYDVKMKEKGDIPEGYSVSREKKERFSLILESASTNQTSMYLCASSLTSGEPSDTQYFGPGTRLTVL.

This clonotype showed up many times. This chain connects TRBV4-2 to TRBJ2-3; D is undetermined. V lost 3 bases and J lost 4, with 11 bases in between. The CDR3 totals 14 residues. Germline V lookup: CDR1 LGHNA, CDR2 YNFKEQ. The CDR3 nucleotides read TGTGCCAGCAGCCAGGATCACGGAGCAGATACGCAGTATTTT. It is translated as CASSQDHGADTQYF.

V usage is TRBV28 and J usage is TRBJ2-7; D is perhaps TRBD1 (5 bases). The CDR3 is 14 residues long. V was pared by 1 base and J by 2 bases, with 9 bases between. The germline gives CDR1 MDHEN, CDR2 SYDVKM. The CDR3 reads CASSLYPGTYEQYF. For the CDR3, the DNA is TGTGCCAGCAGTTTATATCCAGGGACCTACGAGCAGTACTTC.

This clonotype was picked up many times. V gene TRBV29-1 combines with J gene TRBJ2-3; D is undetermined. The V gene's germline CDR1 is SQVTM and CDR2 ANQGSEA. The CDR3 extends over 12 amino acids. The V end lost 4 bases, the J end lost 3 bases, and 8 bases lay between the germline ends. CDR3 in amino acids: CSVGLGTDTQYF. In nucleotides, the CDR3 is TGCAGCGTTGGTCTGGGGACAGATACGCAGTATTTT.

The gene calls are TRBV12-3 or TRBV12-4 and TRBJ2-1, with TRBD2 identical over 8 bases. The CDR3 totals 19 residues. V was pared by 4 bases and J by 9 bases, with 23 bases of the junction left unmatched. CDR3 loop: CASSSRLRPGGQSSGEQFF. Here the CDR3 DNA reads TGTGCCAGCAGTTCCCGACTCCGACCGGGAGGGCAATCGTCGGGTGAGCAGTTCTTC.